This TCR beta chain derives from a study of radiotherapy plus CTLA-4 blockade in lung cancer. For the study at large: Objective responses were seen in more than 15% of patients, disease control in 31%.

The sample holds a few counts of this clone. The antigen remains unidentified. Trimming pared 4 bases from V and 0 bases from J, leaving 7 bases between. Germline CDR1 MDHEN, CDR2 SYDVKM. CDR3 length equals 13 residues. Sequenced by immunoSEQ multiplex PCR; TCRdb stores in-frame clones only, minus some. There are more than 25,000 clones in the sample; around 80% occur only once, and approximately 16% lies in the top ten. Notes on the study in general: Response, reportedly, was best predicted by interferon-beta along with early blood T cell clone dynamics. In blood, after radiotherapy plus ipilimumab, tumor-derived TCR clones expanded.

The sequencing here drew on peripheral blood, taken from a patient treated with radiotherapy plus ipilimumab. This receptor was identified in a human donor with non-small cell lung cancer that progressed on radiotherapy plus ipilimumab. The rearrangement joins TRBV28 to TRBJ2-7, with D perhaps matching TRBD1 (6 bases). The DNA for the CDR3 is TGTGCCAGCAGTTACAGGGTCTCCTACGAGCAGTACTTC. As protein: CASSYRVSYEQYF.